Listed below are T cell receptor beta chains from one sample, sequenced in a study of identical twins. One entry per CDR3 protein results from TCRdb running MiXCR on the 5' RACE reads. This sample has 450,000 to 650,000 distinct CDR3 sequences; 9.5% to 10% occur once, and the top ten carry roughly 3%. The same data also contributed to another study, on yellow fever vaccine responses in identical twins.

Sequenced input: PBMCs. These receptors were collected from a woman between 18 and 29 years old in good health. The CDR3 runs from the conserved cysteine through the conserved F or W. The D gene is left open where the match is weak. Where a row states a size, it is once, few, many or the class of an expanded clone; other rows omit it.

D	V	size	J	CDR3	DNA
NA	TRBV10-3	NA	TRBJ2-3	CAISERGEGDTQYF	TGTGCCATCAGTGAGAGGGGGGAAGGGGATACGCAGTATTTT
NA	TRBV4-3	many	TRBJ2-1	CASSQGLEYEQFF	TGCGCCAGCAGCCAAGGACTAGAGTATGAGCAGTTCTTC
NA	TRBV6-2/TRBV6-3	NA	TRBJ2-6	CASSYSFQTRGQNTGANVLTF	TGTGCCAGCAGTTACTCATTTCAGACCAGGGGTCAAAACACTGGGGCCAACGTCCTGACTTTC
TRBD1	TRBV4-1	many	TRBJ2-1	CASSQPGQEIYNEQFF	TGCGCCAGCAGCCAACCGGGACAGGAGATCTACAATGAGCAGTTCTTC
NA	TRBV25-1	NA	TRBJ2-5	CASCPRVQETQYF	TGTGCCAGCTGCCCCAGGGTCCAAGAGACCCAGTACTTC
NA	TRBV10-3	NA	TRBJ2-5	CAISDLGLETQYF	TGTGCCATCAGTGATTTAGGTTTGGAGACCCAGTACTTC
NA	TRBV4-1	many	TRBJ2-1	CASSQIGLEQFF	TGCGCCAGCAGCCAAATAGGACTAGAGCAGTTCTTC
NA	TRBV28	NA	TRBJ2-1	CASISGVNEQFF	TGTGCCAGCATATCCGGGGTAAATGAGCAGTTCTTC
TRBD2	TRBV7-9	few	TRBJ2-7	CASSGGLAGEVYEQYF	TGTGCCAGCAGCGGGGGACTAGCGGGGGAGGTTTACGAGCAGTACTTC
NA	TRBV10-3	NA	TRBJ2-7	CAISATRLEQYF	TGTGCCATCAGTGCCACACGGCTCGAGCAGTACTTC
TRBD1	TRBV6-1	NA	TRBJ2-1	CASSPPGTGNINEQFF	TGTGCCAGCAGTCCCCCCGGGACAGGGAATATCAATGAGCAGTTCTTC
NA	TRBV7-9	many	TRBJ2-7	CASRSGSYEQYF	TGTGCCAGCAGGTCCGGGTCGTACGAGCAGTACTTC
TRBD1	TRBV28	many	TRBJ2-2	CASSLSDRGTGELFF	TGTGCCAGCAGTTTATCCGACAGGGGCACCGGGGAGCTGTTTTTT
TRBD1	TRBV7-2	few	TRBJ2-3	CASSFDRGVDTQYF	TGTGCCAGCAGCTTTGACAGGGGAGTGGATACGCAGTATTTT
TRBD1	TRBV28	few	TRBJ2-7	CASSSTNRGRDEQYF	TGTGCCAGCAGTTCCACGAACAGGGGTAGGGACGAGCAGTACTTC
NA	TRBV11-2	many	TRBJ2-2	CASRPDRGNTGELFF	TGTGCCAGCAGGCCGGACAGAGGCAACACCGGGGAGCTGTTTTTT
TRBD2	TRBV7-8	NA	TRBJ2-5	CASSDRLAGGQETQYF	TGTGCCAGCAGCGACAGACTAGCGGGGGGTCAAGAGACCCAGTACTTC
NA	TRBV11-2	few	TRBJ2-3	CASSSGGVDTQYF	TGTGCCAGCAGCTCGGGCGGGGTAGATACGCAGTATTTT
TRBD2	TRBV11-2	NA	TRBJ2-4	CASSLGLAGSRLAKNIQYF	TGTGCCAGCAGCCTGGGACTAGCGGGGTCCAGACTAGCCAAAAACATTCAGTACTTC